The entry that follows covers one T cell receptor beta chain sequence. The target of this receptor is not known. No much larger clone is present one base from it, and per-base qualities are unavailable. The cohort comprised 710 or so healthy bone marrow donors. Cohort members were all nominally healthy when sampled, although unrecorded immune exposures were likely present. The donor tested CMV seropositive and was one of the 289 seropositive cohort members. Each donor provided a peripheral blood sample, and peripheral blood mononuclear cells were used for TCR beta sequencing. The Qiagen DNeasy Blood Extraction Kit was used to extract genomic DNA from the blood cell samples. These data come from a study of cytomegalovirus exposure and HLA in healthy donors (TCRdb year 2017). For the wider study: In an earlier analysis of some 610 of the donors, around 290 Gb of sequence data and some 120 million unique TCR beta sequences from approximately 180 million T cells were reported. An early release covering around 630 HLA-typed donors comprised roughly 300 gigabases of sequencing data and approximately 85 million unique TCR sequences. Of the roughly 400 genotyped donors, 65% to 90% were placed in the genetic ancestry cluster associated with self-reported Caucasian donors. The study was designed to test whether signatures of past pathogen exposure could be identified by cataloging public T cell receptors. The study profiled the T cell repertoires of under 850 subjects by immunosequencing and related them to cytomegalovirus serostatus. Along with the roughly 700-subject first cohort, a separate validation cohort of about 110 different subjects was used. To predict cytomegalovirus infection status, the study brought together high-throughput TCR immunosequencing, statistical association of individual TCRs with disease status, and machine learning. To study patterns of TCR occurrence, a later analysis re-analyzed previously published TCR beta repertoires from just over 650 donors and added high-resolution HLA genotyping. In the later analysis, no new phenotypic data were used to find candidate immune exposures; instead, reliance was placed on TCR beta sequences and their occurrence across donors. In an earlier analysis of 587 of the donors, high-throughput TCR beta sequencing was used to judge whether each TCR beta V gene segment behaved as functional or pseudogenic. Donor age, sex, ethnicity and CMV serostatus were collected together with the repertoire data. Genome-wide SNP genotypes for about 60% of the roughly 670 donors were used in a later genetic analysis, which treated that subset as a discovery cohort. Every repertoire in the discovery cohort had been generated on one and the same sequencing platform. HLA typing included class I and class II loci at four-digit resolution. Typing coverage differed by locus: A, B, C, DRB1 and DQB1 were typed in about 629-640 donors, DQA1 in 500 to 550, DPA1 in over 600, and DPB1 in just under 480. A handful of DR-DQ haplotypes were handled as single units for association and clustering because linkage in the cohort was strong. Across approximately 420 genotyped donors of the cohort, an average of about 200,000 unique TCR beta nucleotide sequences per donor were sequenced, and around 19% of those sequences were non-productive.

The CDR3 covers 16 residues, taking in both the cysteine and the phenylalanine. Kept here is only the CDR3 DNA, which spans 48 bases and is read in frame from base 1. The germline V gene (reference sequence) supplies CDR1 MNHNY and CDR2 SVGAGI. V sheds 6 bases and J sheds 7 bases, leaving 21 bases between their ends. Study-wide findings and limitations: In a later analysis, the rate of TCR association differed among HLA loci, with DRB1 alleles having the most associated TCRs and HLA-C alleles having the fewest. Some IMGT-functional V segments, including TRBV6-2 and TRBV6-3, could not be distinguished by the 87-base-pair reads and were therefore excluded. When HLA alleles, especially DR and DQ, strongly co-occurred, attributing TCR associations to individual alleles was difficult. In a later genetic analysis, fewer N-insertions in productive TCRs were reported among donors in an Asian-associated ancestry cluster than the roughly 700-donor mean. Because some donors lacked HLA typing at each locus, the association tests relied only on the typed subset. Sequencing depth was assumed to be roughly uniform across donors in the presence/absence analyses, though that assumption may not hold. In a later analysis, about 17,000 TCR beta sequences were associated with specific HLA alleles at a false discovery rate of 0.05. In a later analysis, most CMV-associated TCR beta chains were found to appear HLA-restricted, with HLA associations seemingly driven largely by CMV exposure. Linkage disequilibrium might explain the correlated functional status among segregating V segments, but an unknown experimental factor could not be excluded. The cohort was sequenced for TCR beta chains only, and without alpha or paired-chain data the features that could be detected were limited. In a later genetic analysis, a missense DCLRE1C variant was associated with V-gene and J-gene trimming of TCR beta chains, and the association was replicated in an independent cohort. In a later analysis, several top co-occurrence clusters were reported to appear linked to parvovirus B19, influenza, CMV and Epstein-Barr virus. The study gave a list of under 200 TCR beta chains associated with cytomegalovirus. In an earlier analysis of about 540 of the donors, most TCR beta V segments were observed in productive rearrangements about 87% or about 30% of the time, broadly matching IMGT annotations. Most TCR sequences were seen in very few donors, while some public TCRs were found in many individuals. According to the authors, the approach could potentially be generalized to other disease states and immunological phenotypes. Because counts were too low, seventeen rarely observed V segments, including chromosome 9 orphons, were left out of the earlier analysis of about 620 of the donors. A later analysis found that HLA-associated TCR beta chains were more clonally expanded and had lower generation probabilities than equally common non-associated chains. In both the original and validation cohorts, the classifier was reported to diagnose cytomegalovirus status with high specificity and sensitivity. The only immune exposure information available for the cohort was CMV serostatus. In vitro tests confirmed that a few of the cytomegalovirus-associated TCR beta chains recognize cytomegalovirus antigens. A further reported finding was that TCR beta sequences accurately predicted the HLA-A and HLA-B alleles for most subjects in the first cohort. A group of highly shared sequence variants was considered likely to be a technical artifact of the sequencing pipeline.

Libraries were prepared through the immunoSEQ multiplex PCR assay. For the multiplex PCR, a mixture combining 60 forward primers for TCR Vbeta segments and 13 reverse primers for TCR Jbeta segments was used. The CDR3 region of rearranged TCR beta genes was amplified from genomic DNA with a multiplex PCR assay. The Illumina HiSeq System was used to sequence the amplified TCR beta libraries as 87-base-pair reads. Processing in the source paper ran as follows. Across the 666 repertoires, a later analysis counted 80 million or so unique TCR beta chains, 8.5 million to 12 million of which were shared by at least two donors. To remove PCR and sequencing errors, raw reads were error-corrected and collapsed into unique sequences using a nearest-neighbor algorithm that merged closely related sequences. CDR3 sequences were aligned to IMGT reference sequences to assign V, D and J gene segments. For a sequence to be retained, at least a six-nucleotide match to both a V gene segment and a J gene segment was required. Rearrangements were called productive when the CDR3 lacked stop codons and stayed in frame with V and J; all others were non-productive. Following IMGT convention, CDR3 was defined as the stretch from the second conserved V-encoded cysteine up to the conserved J-encoded phenylalanine. The earlier analysis of 587 of the donors excluded sequences that lacked an unambiguous match to a single V gene segment. An earlier analysis of fewer than 750 of the donors classified V segments as functional when productive rearrangements were above 56.7% and as segregating when the standard deviation between donors was above 5%. A statistical classification framework was built for diagnosing cytomegalovirus status from the catalog of TCR beta chain sequences. A later analysis assigned V and J genes by comparing TCR nucleotide sequences with IMGT/GENE-DB human TR gene sequences. In a later analysis, CDR3 sequences and most-parsimonious VDJ recombination scenarios were assigned using the TCRdist pipeline. A later analysis defined each TCR beta chain by its CDR3 amino acid sequence plus V-gene family, and excluded reads lacking a unique V-gene family. To address suspected cross-contamination and a sequencing artifact, a later analysis removed 592 highly shared, low-generation-probability nucleotide sequences. In a later analysis, a clonal expansion index was calculated for each public chain from normalized within-repertoire ranks of inferred template counts. In a later analysis, generation probabilities were computed using a VDJ recombination model fitted to out-of-frame rearrangements, and the results were checked against IGoR. In a later analysis, TCR-TCR, TCR-HLA and TCR-CMV co-occurrence was scored with hypergeometric tests, and a repertoire-size bias correction was applied to TCR pairs. False discovery rates were estimated in a later analysis by permuting HLA or CMV assignments 20 times. A later analysis grouped co-occurring TCRs with DBSCAN, adding TCRdist sequence similarity when clustering within HLA-allele-positive subsets. For co-occurrence clustering, repertoires with fewer than 30,000 or more than 120,000 public chains were excluded, along with five repertoires with anomalous nucleotide sharing. TCRdb carries this immuneACCESS record with in-frame sequences only. Its versions omit some clonotypes, under half of them owing to an unresolved V gene in the studies checked, with the rest unexplained. The V and J calls and the clone size are those of that table, but D and trimming were determined from the DNA. Recorded for this sample are approximately 150,000 clones; approximately 78% of them occurred a single time. Together, the top ten hold around 7.7% of the sample.

This TCR derives from a woman aged 30 to 39 in good health and CMV-seropositive. The rearranged chain carries TRBV6-6 and TRBJ1-4; the D region possibly corresponds to TRBD1 (6 bases align). Sequenced input: PBMCs. The nucleotides read TGTGCCAGCAGGACACGTCGGACAGACAAAAGTGAAAAACTGTTTTTT. Translated, this is CASRTRRTDKSEKLFF.